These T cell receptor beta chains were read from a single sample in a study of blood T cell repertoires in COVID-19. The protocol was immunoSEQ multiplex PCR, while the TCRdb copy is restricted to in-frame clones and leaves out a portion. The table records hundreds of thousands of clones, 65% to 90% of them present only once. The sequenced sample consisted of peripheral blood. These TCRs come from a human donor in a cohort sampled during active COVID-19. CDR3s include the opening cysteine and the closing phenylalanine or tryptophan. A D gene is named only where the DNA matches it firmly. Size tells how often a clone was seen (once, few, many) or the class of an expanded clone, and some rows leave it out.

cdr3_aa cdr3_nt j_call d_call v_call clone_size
CASGFDSGGLDTQYF TGTGCTAGTGGTTTCGATAGCGGGGGTTTAGATACGCAGTATTTT TRBJ2-3 TRBD2 TRBV12-5 -
CASSFRTGDYGYTF TGTGCCAGCAGCTTCAGGACAGGGGACTATGGCTACACCTTC TRBJ1-2 TRBD1 TRBV3-1/TRBV3-2 -
CASSLGLAGNNEQFF TGTGCCAGCAGCTTAGGGCTAGCGGGGAACAATGAGCAGTTCTTC TRBJ2-1 TRBD2 TRBV7-6 -
CASNSPGSGANVLTF TGTGCCAGCAACTCCCCAGGGTCTGGGGCCAACGTCCTGACTTTC TRBJ2-6 - TRBV3-1/TRBV3-2 -
CASILLSSYNSPLHF TGTGCCAGCATTCTACTTAGCTCCTATAATTCACCCCTCCACTTT TRBJ1-6 - TRBV7-2 -
CASSTDRNGYTF TGTGCCAGCAGCACCGACAGGAATGGCTACACCTTC TRBJ1-2 - TRBV3-1/TRBV3-2 once
CASSTGTANEKLFF TGTGCCAGCAGCACAGGGACAGCAAATGAAAAACTGTTTTTT TRBJ1-4 TRBD1 TRBV27 -
CASSPVYRISGANVLTF TGTGCCAGTAGTCCGGTTTACCGAATCTCTGGGGCCAACGTCCTGACTTTC TRBJ2-6 - TRBV19 -
CASAIQGARVNTEAFF TGTGCCAGTGCTATACAGGGGGCACGAGTGAACACTGAAGCTTTCTTT TRBJ1-1 TRBD1 TRBV19 -
CASSYSWPKVTDTQYF TGTGCCAGCAGTTACTCGTGGCCGAAAGTCACAGATACGCAGTATTTT TRBJ2-3 - TRBV6-5 -
CASSPSGTLAGLEQFF TGCGCCAGCAGCCCCAGCGGCACACTAGCGGGGTTGGAGCAGTTCTTC TRBJ2-1 TRBD2 TRBV5-1 once
CASSTGTTNYGYTF TGTGCCAGCAGCACCGGGACAACTAACTATGGCTACACCTTC TRBJ1-2 - TRBV7-3 -
CASSSRGRGGTQYF TGTGCCAGTAGTTCCAGGGGGCGCGGGGGGACCCAGTACTTC TRBJ2-5 - TRBV19 -
CASSLKGTGKLRNEQFF TGTGCCAGCAGCTTAAAGGGGACAGGGAAGTTACGGAATGAGCAGTTCTTC TRBJ2-1 TRBD1 TRBV7-9 -
CASSQVDIISNSPLHF TGCGCCAGCAGCCAAGTCGACATTATTAGTAATTCACCCCTCCACTTT TRBJ1-6 - TRBV4-1 -
CASSLGTSGGAGELFF TGTGCCAGCAGTTTAGGGACTAGCGGGGGGGCCGGGGAGCTGTTTTTT TRBJ2-2 TRBD2 TRBV27 -
CASNLRVHEGYGYTF TGTGCCAGCAACCTGAGGGTACATGAAGGCTATGGCTACACCTTC TRBJ1-2 - TRBV6-5 -